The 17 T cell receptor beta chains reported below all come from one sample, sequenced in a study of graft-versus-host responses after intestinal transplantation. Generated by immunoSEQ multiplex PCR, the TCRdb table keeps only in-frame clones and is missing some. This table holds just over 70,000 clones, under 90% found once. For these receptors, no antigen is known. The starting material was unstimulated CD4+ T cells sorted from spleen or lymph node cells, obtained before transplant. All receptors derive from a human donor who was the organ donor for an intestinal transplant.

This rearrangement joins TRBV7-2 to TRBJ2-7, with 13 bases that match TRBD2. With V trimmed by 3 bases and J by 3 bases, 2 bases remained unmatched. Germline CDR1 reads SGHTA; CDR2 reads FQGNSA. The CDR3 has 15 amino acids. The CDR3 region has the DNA TGTGCCAGCAGCTTGGGACTAGCGGGGATCTACGAGCAGTACGTC. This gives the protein CASSLGLAGIYEQYV.

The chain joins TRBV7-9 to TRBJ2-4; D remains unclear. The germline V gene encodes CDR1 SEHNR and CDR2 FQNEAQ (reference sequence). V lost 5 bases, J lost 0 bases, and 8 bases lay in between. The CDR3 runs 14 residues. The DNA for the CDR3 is TGTGCCAGCAGCGTGAGTGTAGCCAAAAACATTCAGTACTTC. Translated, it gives CASSVSVAKNIQYF. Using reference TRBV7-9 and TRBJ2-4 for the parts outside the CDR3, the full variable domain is DTGVSQNPRHKITKRGQNVTFRCDPISEHNRLYWYRQTLGQGPEFLTYFQNEAQLEKSRLLSDRFSAERPKGSFSTLEIQRTEQGDSAMYLCASSVSVAKNIQYFGAGTRLSVL.

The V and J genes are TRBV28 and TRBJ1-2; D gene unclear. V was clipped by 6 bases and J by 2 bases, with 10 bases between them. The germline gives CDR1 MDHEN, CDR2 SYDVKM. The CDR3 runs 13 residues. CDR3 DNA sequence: TGTGCCAGCAGGCAAGACGGGAACTATGGCTACACCTTC. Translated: CASRQDGNYGYTF.

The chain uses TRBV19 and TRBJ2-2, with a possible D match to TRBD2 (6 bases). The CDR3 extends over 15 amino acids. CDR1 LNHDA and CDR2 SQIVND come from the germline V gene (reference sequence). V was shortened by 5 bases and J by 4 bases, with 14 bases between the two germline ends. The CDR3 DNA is TGTGCCAGTAGTTCCGGGGGTCTGGGCACCGGGGAGCTGTTTTTT. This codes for CASSSGGLGTGELFF.

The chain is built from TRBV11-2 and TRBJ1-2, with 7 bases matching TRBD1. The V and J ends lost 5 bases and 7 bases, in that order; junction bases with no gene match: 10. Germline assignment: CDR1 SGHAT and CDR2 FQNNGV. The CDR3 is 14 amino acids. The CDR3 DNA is TGTGCCAGCAGCACCCGACAGGGCATAGGTGGCTACACCTTC. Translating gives CASSTRQGIGGYTF.

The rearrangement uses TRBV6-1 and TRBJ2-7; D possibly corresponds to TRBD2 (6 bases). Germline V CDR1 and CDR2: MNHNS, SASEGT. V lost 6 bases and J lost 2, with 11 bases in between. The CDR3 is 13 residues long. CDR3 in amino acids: CASRPRGPYEQYV. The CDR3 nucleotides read TGTGCCAGCAGGCCGCGGGGCCCCTACGAGCAGTACGTC.

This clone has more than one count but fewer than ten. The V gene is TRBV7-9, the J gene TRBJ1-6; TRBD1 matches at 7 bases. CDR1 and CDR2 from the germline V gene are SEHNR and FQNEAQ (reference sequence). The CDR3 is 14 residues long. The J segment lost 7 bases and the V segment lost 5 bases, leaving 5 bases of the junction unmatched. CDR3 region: CASSLGTVNSPLHF. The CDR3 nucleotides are TGTGCCAGCAGCCTAGGGACAGTCAATTCACCCCTCCACTTT.

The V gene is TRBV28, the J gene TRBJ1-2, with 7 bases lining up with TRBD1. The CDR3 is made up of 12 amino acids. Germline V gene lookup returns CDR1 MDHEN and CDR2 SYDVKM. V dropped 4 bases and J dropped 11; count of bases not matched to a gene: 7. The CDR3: CASSYPGGKYTF. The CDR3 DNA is TGTGCCAGCAGTTATCCAGGGGGAAAATACACCTTC.

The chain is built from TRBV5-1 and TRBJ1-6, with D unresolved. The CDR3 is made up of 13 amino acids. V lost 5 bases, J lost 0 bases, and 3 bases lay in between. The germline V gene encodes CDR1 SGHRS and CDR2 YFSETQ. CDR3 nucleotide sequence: TGCGCCAGCAGGAGCTCCTATAATTCACCCCTCCACTTT. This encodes CASRSSYNSPLHF.

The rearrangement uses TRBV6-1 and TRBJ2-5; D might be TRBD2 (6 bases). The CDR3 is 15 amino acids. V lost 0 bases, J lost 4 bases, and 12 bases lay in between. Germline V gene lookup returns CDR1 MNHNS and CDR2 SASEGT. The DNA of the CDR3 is TGTGCCAGCAGTGAAGCGGGGGGTACTGGAGAGACCCAGTACTTC. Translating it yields CASSEAGGTGETQYF.

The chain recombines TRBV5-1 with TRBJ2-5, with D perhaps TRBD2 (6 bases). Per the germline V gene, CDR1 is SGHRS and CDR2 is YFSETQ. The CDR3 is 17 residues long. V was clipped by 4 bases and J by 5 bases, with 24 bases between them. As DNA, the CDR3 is TGCGCCAGCAGCACCGAGGCGGGACGGATAGGAGGGGAGACCCAGTACTTC. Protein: CASSTEAGRIGGETQYF.

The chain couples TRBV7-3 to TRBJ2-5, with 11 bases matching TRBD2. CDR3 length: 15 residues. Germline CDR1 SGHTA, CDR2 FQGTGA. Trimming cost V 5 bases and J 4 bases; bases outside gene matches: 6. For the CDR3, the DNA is TGTGCCAGCAGCCCCGGGACTAGCGGTATAGAGACCCAGTACTTC. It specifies CASSPGTSGIETQYF.

The CDR3 region has the DNA TGTGCCAGCAAGCGTGACCGTTTCTCCTACGAGCAGTACGTC. Amino acid sequence: CASKRDRFSYEQYV. The V and J genes are TRBV6-5 and TRBJ2-7; D call uncertain. The V end lost 7 bases, the J end lost 0 bases, and 13 bases lay between the germline ends. CDR3 length equals 14 residues. CDR1 and CDR2 (germline): MNHEY, SVGAGI.

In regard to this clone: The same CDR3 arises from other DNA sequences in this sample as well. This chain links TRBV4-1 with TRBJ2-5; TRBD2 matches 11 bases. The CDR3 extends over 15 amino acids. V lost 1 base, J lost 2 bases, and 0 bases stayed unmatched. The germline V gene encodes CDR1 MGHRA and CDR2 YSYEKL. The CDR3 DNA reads TGCGCCAGCAGCCAAGGACTAGCGGGACAAGAGACCCAGTACTTC. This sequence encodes CASSQGLAGQETQYF.

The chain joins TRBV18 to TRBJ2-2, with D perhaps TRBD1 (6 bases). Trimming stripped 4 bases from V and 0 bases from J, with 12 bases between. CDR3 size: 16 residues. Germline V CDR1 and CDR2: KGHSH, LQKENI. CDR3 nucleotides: TGTGCCAGCTCACAAGACAGGAACACGAACACCGGGGAGCTGTTTTTT. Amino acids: CASSQDRNTNTGELFF.

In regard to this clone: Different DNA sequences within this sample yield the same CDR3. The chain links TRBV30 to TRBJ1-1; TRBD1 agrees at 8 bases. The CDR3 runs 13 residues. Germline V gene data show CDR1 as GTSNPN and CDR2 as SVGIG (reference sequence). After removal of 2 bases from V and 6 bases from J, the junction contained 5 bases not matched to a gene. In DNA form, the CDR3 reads TGTGCCTGGAGTTCACAGGGGGTCGCTGAAGCTTTCTTT. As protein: CAWSSQGVAEAFF.

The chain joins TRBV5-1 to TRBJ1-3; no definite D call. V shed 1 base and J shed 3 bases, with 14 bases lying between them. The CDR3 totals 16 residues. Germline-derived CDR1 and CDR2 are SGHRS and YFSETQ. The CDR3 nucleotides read TGCGCCAGCAGCTTGATCCCAGGTGTAGTTGGAAACACCATATATTTT. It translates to CASSLIPGVVGNTIYF. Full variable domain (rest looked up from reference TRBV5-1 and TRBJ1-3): KAGVTQTPRYLIKTRGQQVTLSCSPISGHRSVSWYQQTPGQGLQFLFEYFSETQRNKGNFPGRFSGRQFSNSRSEMNVSTLELGDSALYLCASSLIPGVVGNTIYFGEGSWLTVV.